The entry below gives a single TCR beta chain sequence along with its context. This sample was taken from a study of control samples from healthy donors and cancer patients. Measured with immunoSEQ multiplex PCR; TCRdb has only the in-frame clones, and not every one. The table includes about 52,000 clones, 90% to 95% detected once. This CDR3 has 13 amino acids. CDR1 is LNHDA, CDR2 SQIVND, per germline (reference sequence). V dropped 3 bases and J dropped 11 bases, with 16 bases sitting between them. Sequencing input: blood. J is TRBJ1-1 and V is TRBV19; D possibly corresponds to TRBD1 (6 bases). This clonotype was sampled from a man aged 25-45 years in good health. CDR3 DNA sequence: TGTGCCAGTAGTATCACCCATACAGGGAGGGCTTTCTTT. Translated: CASSITHTGRAFF.